The next 21 T cell receptor beta chains were all read from a single sample in a study of T-cell memory formation after mild COVID-19. Using its own MiXCR run on the 5' RACE reads, TCRdb lists one record per CDR3 protein. Of 68,000 or so distinct CDR3 sequences in the sample, approximately 15% were seen once. Input material: PBMCs or a T cell subset sorted from them (not recorded which). The receptors come from an adult woman who had mild COVID-19 (a few samples of this study predate the infection). Cell type and time point are not known.

This clonotype occurred a few times. The gene calls are TRBV4-1 and TRBJ2-1, with TRBD2 matching over 13 bases. Germline CDR1 and CDR2: MGHRA and YSYEKL. CDR3 size: 17 residues. Trimming took 4 bases from V and 5 from J; bases not matched to a gene: 8. The CDR3 bases are TGCGCCAGCAGCCCACGACTAGCGGGGGGCCCTCACAATGAGCAGTTCTTC. Its translation is CASSPRLAGGPHNEQFF.

This clonotype was counted at least ten times. The chain carries TRBV7-9 and TRBJ2-5; 8 nucleotides line up with TRBD1. This CDR3 contains 16 residues. Germline V gene lookup returns CDR1 SEHNR and CDR2 FQNEAQ (reference sequence). V shed 5 bases and J 4 bases; nucleotides not matched to a gene: 12. CDR3 sequence reads: CASSQRQGNPRETQYF. CDR3 nucleotide sequence: TGTGCCAGCAGCCAGAGACAGGGGAATCCCCGAGAGACCCAGTACTTC.

J is TRBJ2-5 and V is TRBV5-1, with D possibly matching TRBD1 (6 bases). This CDR3 comprises 12 residues. Germline loops: CDR1 SGHRS, CDR2 YFSETQ. The chain's CDR3 is CDNIRGRETQYF. CDR3 coding DNA: TGCGACAACATCAGGGGAAGGGAGACCCAGTACTTC.

Here the CDR3 reads CASRQVNWTESSYEQYF. The DNA of the CDR3 is TGCGCCAGCAGGCAGGTGAATTGGACGGAGAGCTCCTACGAGCAGTACTTC. V gene TRBV5-1 combines with J gene TRBJ2-7; D remains ambiguous. Germline CDR1 SGHRS, CDR2 YFSETQ. V dropped 5 bases and J dropped 0 bases, with 21 bases sitting between them. This CDR3 spans 17 amino acids.

The chain has TRBV5-4 and TRBJ2-2; unclear D gene. This CDR3 has 15 residues. Germline CDR1 is SGHNT and CDR2 is YYREEE (reference sequence). V shed 2 bases and J shed 5 bases, with 13 bases lying between them. CDR3 in DNA: TGTGCCAGCAGCTTTTGGGAAAGGGTAACCGGGGAGCTGTTTTTT. Amino acid sequence: CASSFWERVTGELFF.

This chain connects TRBV7-2 to TRBJ2-3; 11 bases align to TRBD2. In germline, CDR1 is SGHTA, CDR2 FQGNSA. The V and J ends lost 6 bases and 2 bases, in that order; junction bases with no gene match: 13. The CDR3 totals 18 residues. CDR3 protein: CASRPIPGLAEDTDTQYF. The CDR3 DNA reads as TGTGCCAGCAGACCGATCCCGGGACTAGCGGAAGACACAGATACGCAGTATTTT. The entire variable domain, with the rest obtained from reference TRBV7-2 and TRBJ2-3, is as follows: GAGVSQSPSNKVTEKGKDVELRCDPISGHTALYWYRQSLGQGLEFLIYFQGNSAPDKSGLPSDRFSAERTGGSVSTLTIQRTQQEDSAVYLCASRPIPGLAEDTDTQYFGPGTRLTVL.

This clonotype was observed a handful of times. This chain links TRBV24-1 with TRBJ1-2, with D tentatively TRBD1 (6 bases). Germline V gives CDR1 KGHDR, CDR2 SFDVKD. V gave up 2 bases and J gave up 7 bases, with 13 bases separating them. This CDR3 is built from 14 residues. The CDR3 nucleotides are TGTGCCACCAGTGATTACTTACAGGGCAGTGGCTACACCTTC. Translation gives CATSDYLQGSGYTF.

The chain links TRBV24-1 to TRBJ2-2, with TRBD1 identical over 9 bases. The CDR3 has 16 amino acids. The germline V gene has CDR1 KGHDR and CDR2 SFDVKD. V shed 1 base, J shed 4 bases, and the junction held 3 bases outside the gene matches. CDR3 amino acids: CATSDFRTGVTGELFF. CDR3 in DNA: TGTGCCACCAGTGATTTCCGGACAGGGGTCACCGGGGAGCTGTTTTTT.

This clonotype was observed a handful of times. The CDR3 loop is CASSPGGGGPYEQYF. The CDR3 coding sequence is TGTGCCAGCAGCCCTGGCGGCGGAGGGCCCTACGAGCAGTACTTC. The rearrangement links TRBV7-9 to TRBJ2-7, with a weak D call TRBD2 (6 bases). The CDR3 is 15 amino acids. Germline assignment: CDR1 SEHNR and CDR2 FQNEAQ (reference sequence). Deletions cut 5 bases from V and 2 bases from J, with 16 bases between.

This clonotype was found a few times. V usage is TRBV5-1 and J usage is TRBJ2-7, with unresolved D. The germline V gene encodes CDR1 SGHRS and CDR2 YFSETQ. The V gene lost 0 bases and the J gene lost 2 bases, with 15 bases spanning the gap. This CDR3 is built from 16 residues. The CDR3 reads CASSLGGNRKTYEQYF. The CDR3, as DNA: TGCGCCAGCAGCTTGGGCGGAAATCGGAAAACCTACGAGCAGTACTTC.

This clonotype came up a few times. This rearrangement joins TRBV20-1 to TRBJ2-1, with 7 bases identical to TRBD2. Germline V CDR1 and CDR2: DFQATT, SNEGSKA (reference sequence). V lost 6 bases to trimming and J lost 0 bases; unmatched junction nucleotides: 11. The CDR3 spans 16 residues. The CDR3 is CSAPLTSRGSYNEQFF. CDR3 nucleotides: TGCAGTGCCCCGTTGACTAGCCGCGGCTCCTACAATGAGCAGTTCTTC.

The table lists this clonotype with a few counts. The chain joins TRBV14 to TRBJ1-1; D unresolved. The CDR3 consists of 13 residues. Deletions cut 3 bases from V and 1 base from J, with 6 bases between. The germline CDR1 and CDR2 sequences are SGHDN and FVKESK. In DNA form, the CDR3 reads TGTGCCAGCAGCCATGTTACGAACACTGAAGCTTTCTTT. Protein: CASSHVTNTEAFF.

The gene calls are TRBV15 and TRBJ2-1; 8 nucleotides agree with TRBD2. V lost 1 base and J lost 4; bases outside the gene matches: 12. This CDR3 is 18 amino acids long. Germline V CDR1 and CDR2: LNHNV, YYDKDF (reference sequence). CDR3 nucleotides: TGTGCCACCAGCAGAGGATCTATCTTCAGCGGGGGATACAATGAGCAGTTCTTC. It specifies CATSRGSIFSGGYNEQFF.

J is TRBJ2-1 and V is TRBV7-9, with D unclear. Trimming stripped 1 base from V and 8 bases from J, with 6 bases between. CDR1 and CDR2 (germline): SEHNR, FQNEAQ (reference sequence). CDR3 length: 12 amino acids. Written as DNA, the CDR3 is TGTGCCAGCAGCTTAGTCCCCGATGAGCAGTTCTTC. Translation gives CASSLVPDEQFF.

This clonotype occurred a few times. The CDR3 DNA sequence: TGCGCCAGCAGCTTGGAGACAGCTCTTCCTAACTATGGCTACACCTTC. This gives the protein CASSLETALPNYGYTF. The chain carries TRBV5-1 and TRBJ1-2, with D possibly being TRBD1 (5 bases). The V and J ends lost 0 bases and 0 bases respectively, with 12 bases between them. The V gene's germline CDR1 is SGHRS and CDR2 YFSETQ. The CDR3 is 16 residues long.

V is TRBV7-9 and J is TRBJ1-4; no reliable D call. Germline CDR1 is SEHNR and CDR2 is FQNEAQ (reference sequence). This CDR3 is 13 amino acids long. V was cut by 6 bases and J by 6 bases, with 11 bases left in between. The CDR3 nucleotides read TGTGCCAGCAGTCTTGGGTCGGATGAAAAACTGTTTTTT. This translates into CASSLGSDEKLFF.

In its sample, this clonotype was seen a few times. The chain couples TRBV4-1 to TRBJ2-7, with 7 bases aligning to TRBD1. In germline, CDR1 is MGHRA, CDR2 YSYEKL. The CDR3 loop spans 15 amino acids. Germline trimming cut 2 bases from V and 2 bases from J; bases unmatched to any gene: 6. In DNA, the CDR3 is TGCGCCAGCAGCCAACCGGGACAGATACCCTACGAGCAGTACTTC. The encoded protein is CASSQPGQIPYEQYF.

The chain combines TRBV18 with TRBJ1-1; maybe TRBD1 (5 bases). V was cut by 4 bases and J by 2 bases, with 14 bases left in between. The CDR3 is made up of 15 amino acids. Germline CDR1 reads KGHSH; CDR2 reads LQKENI. CDR3 in DNA: TGTGCCAGCTCACTCCGGGACTCTGGCAACACTGAAGCTTTCTTT. Its translation: CASSLRDSGNTEAFF.

This clonotype was seen many times. V is TRBV6-5 and J is TRBJ2-7, with D perhaps TRBD1 (6 bases). CDR1 is MNHEY, CDR2 SVGAGI, per germline. The CDR3 extends over 13 amino acids. V lost 8 bases and J 0 bases, leaving 11 bases between the germline ends. The CDR3, as DNA: TGTGCCAGCGGACAGATTAGCTCCTACGAGCAGTACTTC. Protein product: CASGQISSYEQYF.

This rearrangement joins TRBV5-6 to TRBJ1-3; TRBD1 matches at 10 bases. The CDR3 is made up of 17 amino acids. V was clipped by 4 bases and J by 0 bases; unmatched bases: 7. In germline, CDR1 is SGHDT, CDR2 YYEEEE. CDR3 amino acids: CASSIGQGVISGNTIYF. In nucleotides, the CDR3 is TGTGCCAGCAGCATTGGACAGGGGGTGATCTCTGGAAACACCATATATTTT.

This clonotype was counted a few times. The chain uses TRBV6-5 and TRBJ1-4; 7 bases are a match to TRBD1. With V trimmed by 6 bases and J by 2 bases, 9 bases remained unmatched. CDR3 size: 16 residues. Per germline, CDR1 MNHEY and CDR2 SVGAGI. Here the CDR3 reads CASSLGQTGTNEKLFF. CDR3 DNA sequence: TGTGCCAGCAGCCTGGGACAGACGGGGACTAATGAAAAACTGTTTTTT.